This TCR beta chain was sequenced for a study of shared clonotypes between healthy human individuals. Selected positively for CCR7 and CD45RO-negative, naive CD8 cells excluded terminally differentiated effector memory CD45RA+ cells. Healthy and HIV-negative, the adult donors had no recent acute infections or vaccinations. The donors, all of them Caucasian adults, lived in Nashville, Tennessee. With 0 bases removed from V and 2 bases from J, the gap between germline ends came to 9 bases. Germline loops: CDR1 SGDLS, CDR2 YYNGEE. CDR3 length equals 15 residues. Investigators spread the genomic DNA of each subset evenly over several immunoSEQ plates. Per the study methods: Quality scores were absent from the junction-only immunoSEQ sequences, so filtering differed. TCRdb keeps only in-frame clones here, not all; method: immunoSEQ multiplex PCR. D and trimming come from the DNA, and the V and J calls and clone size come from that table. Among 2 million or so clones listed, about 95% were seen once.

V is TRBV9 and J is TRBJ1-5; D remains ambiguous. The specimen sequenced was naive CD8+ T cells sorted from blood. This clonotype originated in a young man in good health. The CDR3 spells CASSVGGLGNQPQHF. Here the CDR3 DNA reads TGTGCCAGCAGCGTAGGGGGTTTAGGCAATCAGCCCCAGCATTTT. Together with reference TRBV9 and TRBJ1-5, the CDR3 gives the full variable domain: DSGVTQTPKHLITATGQRVTLRCSPRSGDLSVYWYQQSLDQGLQFLIQYYNGEERAKGNILERFSAQQFPDLHSELNLSSLELGDSALYFCASSVGGLGNQPQHFGDGTRLSIL.